This TCR beta chain was recorded in a study of spatial heterogeneity in lung cancer. The wider study: Alpha-chain sequences were detected in numbers that were consistently lower than beta-chain sequences. Every unique TCR and UMI combination, on average, appeared more than ten times in raw reads.

Per the germline V gene, CDR1 is SGHNT and CDR2 is YYREEE (reference sequence). Trimming shortened V by 6 bases and J by 5 bases, and 17 bases separated the two germline ends. The CDR3 is 15 residues long. The study tagged each TCR cDNA molecule with a unique molecular identifier. TCRdb passed the 5' RACE reads through MiXCR, listing each CDR3 protein once. The data contain tens of thousands of distinct CDR3 sequences, around an eighth of them singletons. Noted time point: sample taken at primary tumor resection. Whole RNA obtained from tumor, nontumor lung or frozen PBMC underwent sequencing without sorting.

The sequences come from PBMCs, collected at surgery. The chain recombines TRBV5-4 with TRBJ2-2, with a possible D match to TRBD2 (6 bases). The source of this sequence is a male donor with early-stage non-small cell lung cancer. DNA of the CDR3: TGTGCCAGCACTCCGGGAGAAGGGCTGACCGGGGAGCTGTTTTTT. It translates to CASTPGEGLTGELFF. The full variable domain, its missing parts supplied by reference TRBV5-4 and TRBJ2-2, is ETGVTQSPTHLIKTRGQQVTLRCSSQSGHNTVSWYQQALGQGPQFIFQYYREEENGRGNFPPRFSGLQFPNYSSELNVNALELDDSALYLCASTPGEGLTGELFFGEGSRLTVL.